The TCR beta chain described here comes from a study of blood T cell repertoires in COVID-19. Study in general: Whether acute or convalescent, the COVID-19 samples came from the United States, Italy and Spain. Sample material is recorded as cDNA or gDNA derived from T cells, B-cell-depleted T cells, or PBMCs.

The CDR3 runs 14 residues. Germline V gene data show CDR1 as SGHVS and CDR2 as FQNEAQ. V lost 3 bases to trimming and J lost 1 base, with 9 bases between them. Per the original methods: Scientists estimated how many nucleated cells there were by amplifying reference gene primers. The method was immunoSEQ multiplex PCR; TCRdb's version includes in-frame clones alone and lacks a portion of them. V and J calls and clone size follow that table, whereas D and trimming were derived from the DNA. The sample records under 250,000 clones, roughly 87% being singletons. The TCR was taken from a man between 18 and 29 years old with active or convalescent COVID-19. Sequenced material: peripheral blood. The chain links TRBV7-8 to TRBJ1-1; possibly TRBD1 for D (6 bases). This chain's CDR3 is CASSLETGNTEAFF. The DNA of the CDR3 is TGTGCCAGCAGCTTGGAGACAGGGAACACTGAAGCTTTCTTT. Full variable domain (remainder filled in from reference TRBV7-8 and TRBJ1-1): GAGVSQSPRYKVAKRGQDVALRCDPISGHVSLFWYQQALGQGPEFLTYFQNEAQLDKSGLPSDRFFAERPEGSVSTLKIQRTQQEDSAVYLCASSLETGNTEAFFGQGTRLTVV.